This TCR beta chain comes out of a study of blood T cells in healthy people across ages. Findings and limits, study-wide: Per million T cells, TCR beta diversity dropped roughly linearly as age increased.

The use of a sample-barcoded 5' primer and a J-beta primer mix characterized a second PCR of roughly 7 to 11 cycles. Each cDNA molecule was tagged by a template-switch adaptor with 12 random nucleotides. One entry per CDR3 protein, called by TCRdb with MiXCR from the 5' RACE reads. Of around 790,000 distinct CDR3 sequences in the sample, under 55% were seen once. Germline V gene data show CDR1 as DFQATT and CDR2 as SNEGSKA (reference sequence). The CDR3 contains 15 residues. The trim removed 5 bases at V and 11 bases at J, leaving 18 bases unmatched. This clonotype was picked up a small number of times. The antigen is not known. About 10 milliliters of peripheral blood were drawn from each donor.

This clonotype was obtained from a man aged 55 to 70 in good health. Sequencing was carried out using blood. The gene calls are TRBV20-1 and TRBJ2-3; 8 nucleotides align to TRBD2. The CDR3 sequence is CSAGLKAGDLLEQYF. The CDR3 nucleotides read TGCAGTGCTGGCTTAAAAGCGGGGGACCTGTTGGAGCAGTATTTT.